A few counts support the clone carrying this T cell receptor (beta chain). Its antigen is unidentified. The sample originates from a study of Graves' ophthalmopathy and Graves' hyperthyroidism. RNA transcripts provided the template for amplifying TCR beta CDR3 regions. The library came from an HTBI-primed first-round RT-PCR and a second-round multiplex PCR. TCRdb analysed the multiplex PCR reads with MiXCR anew, one entry per CDR3 protein. The data show some 750,000 distinct CDR3 sequences, roughly 40% seen once. Researchers turned away patients with other autoimmune diseases, uncontrolled infections, pregnancy or lactation. Overall study findings and caveats: The majority of expanded thyroid clonotypes above 0.001 frequency also occurred in blood.

This CDR3 spans 12 amino acids. Germline values: CDR1 SQVTM, CDR2 ANQGSEA. V was trimmed by 7 bases and J by 1 base, leaving 10 bases between them. The sequence was obtained from an adult man with Graves' ophthalmopathy. The sequenced sample consisted of peripheral blood. The rearrangement links TRBV29-1 to TRBJ2-5, with TRBD1 as a possible D gene (6 bases). The CDR3 loop reads CSGGHLQETQYF. DNA of the CDR3: TGCAGCGGGGGGCACCTCCAAGAGACCCAGTACTTC.